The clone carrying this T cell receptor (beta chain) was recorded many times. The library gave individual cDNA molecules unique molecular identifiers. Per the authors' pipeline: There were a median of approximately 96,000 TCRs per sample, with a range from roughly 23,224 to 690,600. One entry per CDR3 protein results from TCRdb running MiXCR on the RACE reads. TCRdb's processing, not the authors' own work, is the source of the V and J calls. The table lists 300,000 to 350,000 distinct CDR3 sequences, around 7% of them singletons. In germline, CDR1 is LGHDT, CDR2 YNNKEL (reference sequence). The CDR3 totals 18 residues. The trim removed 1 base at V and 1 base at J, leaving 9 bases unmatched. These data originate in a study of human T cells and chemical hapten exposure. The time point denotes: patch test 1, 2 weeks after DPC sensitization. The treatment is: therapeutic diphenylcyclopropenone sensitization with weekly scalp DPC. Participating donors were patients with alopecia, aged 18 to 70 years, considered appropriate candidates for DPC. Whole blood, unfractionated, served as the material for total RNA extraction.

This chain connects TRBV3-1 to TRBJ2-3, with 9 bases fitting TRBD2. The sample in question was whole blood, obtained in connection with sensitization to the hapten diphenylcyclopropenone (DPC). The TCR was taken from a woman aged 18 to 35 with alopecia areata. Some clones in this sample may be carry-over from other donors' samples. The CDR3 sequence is CASSQGSAAGGRTDTQYF. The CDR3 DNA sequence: TGTGCCAGCAGCCAAGGCTCAGCAGCGGGGGGCCGCACAGATACGCAGTATTTT.